These T cell receptor beta chains were read from a single sample in a study of blood T cell repertoires in COVID-19. Sequenced by immunoSEQ multiplex PCR; TCRdb stores in-frame clones only, minus some. The table has around 260,000 clones, about nine tenths seen once. The sample was peripheral blood. The receptors stem from a woman in her twenties or thirties with active or convalescent COVID-19. The CDR3 runs from the conserved cysteine through the conserved F or W. A D gene is named only where the DNA matches it firmly. The size entry is marked missing in some rows and otherwise reads once, few, many or a size class.

j_gene,v_gene,d_gene,abundance,CDR3nt,CDR3aa
TRBJ2-5,TRBV3-1/TRBV3-2,-,-,TGTGCCAGCAGCCATAGCAGCCAAGAGACCCAGTACTTC,CASSHSSQETQYF
TRBJ2-1,TRBV18,TRBD1,-,TGTGCCAGCTCACTCGACAGGGGTAGTGAGCAGTTCTTC,CASSLDRGSEQFF
TRBJ2-2,TRBV7-4,TRBD1,-,TGTGCCAGCATCACTTCCTGGGACAGAGGGCGCGGTTGCGGGGAGCTGTTTTTT,CASITSWDRGRGCGELFF
TRBJ2-7,TRBV18,TRBD1,-,TGTGCCAGCTCACCCCGACAGGGGGCTGGATACGAGCAGTACTTC,CASSPRQGAGYEQYF
TRBJ1-2,TRBV3-1/TRBV3-2,-,-,TGTGCCAGCAGCCGTACTGGCCAGGGCGGCTATGGCTACACCTTC,CASSRTGQGGYGYTF
TRBJ2-7,TRBV27,-,-,TGTGCCAGCAGTTTGTCGGGATCAGAGACCTACGAGCAGTACTTC,CASSLSGSETYEQYF
TRBJ2-3,TRBV2,TRBD2,-,TGTGCCAGCAGTCGTAGCGGGGGCCCCTGGGATACGCAGTATTTT,CASSRSGGPWDTQYF
TRBJ1-2,TRBV7-9,-,-,TGTGCCAGCAGCTTGAGCCTGCGGGGGCGCAGCTATGGCTACACCTTC,CASSLSLRGRSYGYTF
TRBJ1-1,TRBV7-9,TRBD1,once,TGTGCCAGCAGCCCTACAGGGGGAGTCGCTGAAGCTTTCTTT,CASSPTGGVAEAFF
TRBJ1-1,TRBV4-2,-,-,TGTGCCAGCAGCCAAGTTCTTAACACTGAAGCTTTCTTT,CASSQVLNTEAFF
TRBJ2-5,TRBV30,-,-,TGTGCCTGGAGTGGAGGCCGGGGACAAGAGACCCAGTACTTC,CAWSGGRGQETQYF
TRBJ2-1,TRBV7-9,TRBD2,-,TGTGCCAGCAGCAGACTAGCGGGGGGCCTCAATGAGCAGTTCTTC,CASSRLAGGLNEQFF
TRBJ2-5,TRBV7-2,TRBD2,-,TGTGCCAGCAGCTTAGAAGGACTAGCAACAGAGACCCAGTACTTC,CASSLEGLATETQYF
TRBJ2-2,TRBV19,-,-,TGTGCCAGTTTAGAAACCTTAACCGGGGAGCTGTTTTTT,CASLETLTGELFF
TRBJ1-2,TRBV7-2,TRBD1,once,TGTGCCAGCAGCGCAGCCGGGACAGGCTATGGCTACACCTTC,CASSAAGTGYGYTF
TRBJ2-3,TRBV6-5,TRBD2,once,TGTGCCAGCAGCTTACTAGCGGGGGTGACAGATACGCAGTATTTT,CASSLLAGVTDTQYF
TRBJ2-7,TRBV18,TRBD2,-,TGTGCCAGCTCAACTACTAGCGGGGGGACGTACGAGCAGTACTTC,CASSTTSGGTYEQYF
TRBJ2-1,TRBV5-1,TRBD1,-,TGCGCCAGCAGCTTGCGACAGGGAAACAATGAGCAGTTCTTC,CASSLRQGNNEQFF
TRBJ2-7,TRBV5-1,TRBD1,-,TGCGCCAGCAGGTCAGGACAGGAGACCTACGAGCAGTACTTC,CASRSGQETYEQYF
TRBJ1-5,TRBV30,-,-,TGTGCCTGGAGCGCTGGATGGGGCCTGGGGCCCCAGCATTTT,CAWSAGWGLGPQHF
TRBJ1-1,TRBV6-5,-,-,TGTGCCAGCAGACCCCGCTTCGGACGGGGTGAAGCTTTCTTT,CASRPRFGRGEAFF
TRBJ2-3,TRBV7-9,-,-,TGTGCCAGCAAACTTTCTAGCACAGATACGCAGTATTTT,CASKLSSTDTQYF
TRBJ2-5,TRBV27,TRBD2,-,TGTGCCAGCAGTCCTGCCGGGGGGGCCTTACTGGAGACCCAGTACTTC,CASSPAGGALLETQYF
TRBJ1-5,TRBV28,-,-,TGTGCCAGCAGACCACAGGGAAGGGGCAATCAGCCCCAGCATTTT,CASRPQGRGNQPQHF
TRBJ1-5,TRBV9,-,-,TGTGCCAGCAGCGTAGGCGGGGGTAGTGGACATCAGCCCCAGCATTTT,CASSVGGGSGHQPQHF
TRBJ1-4,TRBV18,-,once,TGTGCCAGCTCACCACGAGGGAAAACTAATGAAAAACTGTTTTTT,CASSPRGKTNEKLFF
TRBJ2-3,TRBV25-1,-,-,TGTGCCAGCAGTGAGAGTGGGCCCTCAGATACGCAGTATTTT,CASSESGPSDTQYF
TRBJ2-2,TRBV7-6,TRBD2,once,TGTGCCAGCAGCTTACCAGGAGGGGCTAGCGGCCTGGAGGGGACCGGGGAGCTGTTTTTT,CASSLPGGASGLEGTGELFF
TRBJ2-5,TRBV18,-,few,TGTGCCAGCTCACCACCTTCTGGGAGCGCATGGAAGACCCAGTACTTC,CASSPPSGSAWKTQYF
TRBJ2-1,TRBV5-6,TRBD2,-,TGTGCCAGCAGCTTGGGAGCGGGGGGAATTTACAATGAGCAGTTCTTC,CASSLGAGGIYNEQFF
TRBJ2-3,TRBV5-1,-,-,TGCGCCAGCCTCTACGAGGGCACAGATACGCAGTATTTT,CASLYEGTDTQYF
TRBJ1-6,TRBV7-3,-,-,TGTGCCAGCAGCCTCGATGGCAGGGGTGGGTCACCCCTCCACTTT,CASSLDGRGGSPLHF
TRBJ1-1,TRBV30,-,-,TGTGCCTGGGGAAGGGGCCTGACTGAAGCTTTCTTT,CAWGRGLTEAFF
TRBJ1-3,TRBV28,-,-,TGTGCCAGCAGTTTACGGGGGGGCAGCGCCGGAAACACCATATATTTT,CASSLRGGSAGNTIYF
TRBJ1-2,TRBV5-4,TRBD1,-,TGTGCCAGCAGCTCGCGGACAGGTTCGGGCTATGGCTACACCTTC,CASSSRTGSGYGYTF